This T cell receptor (beta chain) appears in the sequencing data of a study of T cells in narcolepsy. Study-level findings and limits: Healthy controls reportedly lacked the autoreactive clonotypes serially found in patients' blood.

Sequencing was performed with immunoSEQ multiplex PCR; in TCRdb, only in-frame clones are kept and a portion is missing. Altogether tens of thousands of clones are present, about 91% being singletons, with the ten largest covering 1% to 1.5%. Of note for this clone: Its antigen is still unknown.

Germline loops: CDR1 KGHSH, CDR2 LQKENI. This CDR3 contains 15 residues. Trimming took off 2 bases at V and 6 bases at J, with 16 bases between the two ends. V gene TRBV18 combines with J gene TRBJ1-1, with D unclear. The sample comprised CD45RA- memory CD4+ T cells from PBMCs. The TCR sequence derives from a human donor with narcolepsy. Here the CDR3 reads CASSPIVGVSSEAFF. The CDR3, as DNA: TGTGCCAGCTCACCAATAGTCGGGGTGAGCTCTGAAGCTTTCTTT.